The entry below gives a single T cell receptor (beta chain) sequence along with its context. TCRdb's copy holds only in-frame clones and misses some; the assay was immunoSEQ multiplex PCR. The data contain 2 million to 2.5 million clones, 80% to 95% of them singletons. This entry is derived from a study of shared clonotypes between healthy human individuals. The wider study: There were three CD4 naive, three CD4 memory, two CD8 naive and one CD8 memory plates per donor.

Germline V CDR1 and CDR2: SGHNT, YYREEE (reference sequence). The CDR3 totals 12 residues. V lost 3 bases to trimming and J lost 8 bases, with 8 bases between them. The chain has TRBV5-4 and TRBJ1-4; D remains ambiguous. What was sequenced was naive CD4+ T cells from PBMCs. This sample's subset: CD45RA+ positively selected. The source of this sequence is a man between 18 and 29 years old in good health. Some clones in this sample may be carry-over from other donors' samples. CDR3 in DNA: TGTGCCAGCAGCTGGCGGGGAGAAAAACTGTTTTTT. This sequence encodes CASSWRGEKLFF.